A single sample gave rise to the 27 T cell receptor beta chains below, sequenced in a study of control samples from healthy donors and cancer patients. Method: immunoSEQ multiplex PCR; TCRdb's copy keeps in-frame clones and lacks some. The data contain 400,000 to 500,000 clones, 75% to 95% of them singletons. The sample comprised PBMCs. The origin of the receptors is a man between 35 and 55 years old with head and neck cancer.

This chain connects TRBV12-3 or TRBV12-4 to TRBJ1-4; unclear D gene. The V gene lost 3 bases and the J gene lost 8 bases, with 10 bases spanning the gap. The CDR3 has 13 amino acids. In nucleotides, the CDR3 is TGTGCCAGCAGTTTCGTACGGGTCGAAAAACTGTTTTTT. Protein sequence: CASSFVRVEKLFF.

This sequence joins TRBV4-1 and TRBJ2-7; 8 positions agree with TRBD2. Germline assignment: CDR1 MGHRA and CDR2 YSYEKL. CDR3 size: 16 residues. V trimming: 1 base; J trimming: 2 bases; junction bases outside the gene matches: 7. The CDR3 nucleotides read TGCGCCAGCAGCCAAGTACCTAGCGGGCTTCCCTACGAGCAGTACTTC. Translated: CASSQVPSGLPYEQYF.

Points on this clone: Relative to the germline gene, one junction end is altered; a read error may explain this. The J gene is TRBJ2-2, the V gene TRBV14; 7 nucleotides line up with TRBD2. Looked up from germline, CDR1 is SGHDN and CDR2 is FVKESK. There are 15 residues in the CDR3. The CDR3 DNA follows: TGTGCCGGCAGCCAACTCATCGGGGGGACCGGGGAGCTGTTTTTT. Residues: CAGSQLIGGTGELFF.

The chain employs TRBV28 and TRBJ1-1; D not resolved. The CDR3 contains 11 residues. CDR1 is MDHEN and CDR2 is SYDVKM in the germline V gene. With 8 bases removed from V and 7 bases from J, the gap between germline ends came to 11 bases. The CDR3 loop is CASSVGLEAFF. The CDR3 nucleotides are TGTGCCAGCTCAGTCGGGCTTGAAGCTTTCTTT.

The chain links TRBV5-5 to TRBJ2-2; 8 bases are shared with TRBD2. CDR1 SGHKS and CDR2 YYEKEE come from the germline V gene (reference sequence). The V and J ends lost 1 base and 6 bases, in that order; junction bases with no gene match: 8. The CDR3 contains 16 residues. For the CDR3, the DNA is TGTGCCAGCAGCTTGTATATAACGGGAGGGCCCGGGGAGCTGTTTTTT. Amino acid sequence: CASSLYITGGPGELFF.

The chain is built from TRBV20-1 and TRBJ1-2, with D unclear. V lost 3 bases, J lost 4 bases, and 6 bases lay in between. Germline-derived CDR1 and CDR2 are DFQATT and SNEGSKA (reference sequence). The CDR3 loop spans 11 amino acids. The CDR3: CSASPSYGYTF. CDR3 DNA sequence: TGCAGTGCTAGCCCGAGCTATGGCTACACCTTC.

The chain carries TRBV5-1 and TRBJ2-2, with 7 bases identical to TRBD1. Germline V CDR1 and CDR2: SGHRS, YFSETQ. The CDR3 length is 14 residues. Unmatched junction bases numbered 4, after V lost 4 bases and J lost 4 bases. The CDR3 loop is CASSGGQRTGELFF. The CDR3 DNA follows: TGCGCCAGCAGCGGGGGACAGCGCACCGGGGAGCTGTTTTTT.

This chain joins TRBV29-1 and TRBJ1-3; weak D call: TRBD1 (5 bases). The length of the CDR3 is 14 residues. Trimming removed 8 bases from V and 0 bases from J, with 14 bases in between. The germline V gene has CDR1 SQVTM and CDR2 ANQGSEA. The chain's CDR3 is CSTSGPDSGNTIYF. The CDR3 DNA reads TGCAGCACCTCAGGGCCAGACTCTGGAAACACCATATATTTT.

This clone was seen a few times. The J gene is TRBJ2-3, the V gene TRBV5-1; no firm D call. V dropped 0 bases and J dropped 4 bases, with 9 bases sitting between them. Germline V gene data show CDR1 as SGHRS and CDR2 as YFSETQ. The CDR3 runs 14 residues. The CDR3, as DNA: TGCGCCAGCAGCTTGGCGATTAGTCCAGATACGCAGTATTTT. Residues: CASSLAISPDTQYF.

The chain recombines TRBV28 with TRBJ1-1; 8 bases are a match to TRBD1. V was clipped by 6 bases and J by 5 bases; unmatched bases: 5. Germline V gene lookup returns CDR1 MDHEN and CDR2 SYDVKM. The CDR3 covers 13 residues. Written as DNA, the CDR3 is TGTGCCAGCAGAGACAGGGGTGGAACTGAAGCTTTCTTT. Translating it yields CASRDRGGTEAFF.

The chain employs TRBV30 and TRBJ2-5; 9 nucleotides line up with TRBD1. Germline loops: CDR1 GTSNPN, CDR2 SVGIG (reference sequence). This CDR3 is 13 amino acids long. The trim removed 2 bases at V and 4 bases at J, leaving 2 bases unmatched. CDR3 residues: CAWSLTGGETQYF. CDR3 sequence (DNA): TGTGCCTGGAGTTTGACAGGGGGAGAGACCCAGTACTTC.

V gene TRBV27 combines with J gene TRBJ2-3; 7 bases line up with TRBD2. With 5 bases clipped from V and 2 bases from J, the junction kept 16 bases outside the gene matches. This CDR3 region has 18 residues. Germline CDR1 reads MNHEY; CDR2 reads SMNVEV (reference sequence). CDR3 protein: CASSLLTSGTTVTDTQYF. CDR3 DNA sequence: TGTGCCAGCAGTCTGCTTACCTCCGGGACTACAGTCACAGATACGCAGTATTTT.

The rearrangement uses TRBV7-3 and TRBJ2-7; the match to TRBD2 covers 9 bases. V was clipped by 7 bases and J by 5 bases; unmatched bases: 6. There are 13 residues in the CDR3. CDR1 is SGHTA and CDR2 is FQGTGA in the germline V gene. DNA for the CDR3: TGTGCCAGCATGGGTAGCGGGAGTAACGAGCAGTACTTC. Translated, it gives CASMGSGSNEQYF.

V usage is TRBV20-1 and J usage is TRBJ2-1; the D is unclear. From germline, CDR1 is DFQATT and CDR2 SNEGSKA (reference sequence). Trimming removed 4 bases at V and 12 bases at J, with 13 bases between. The CDR3 loop spans 11 amino acids. The CDR3 loop is CSAIRHTTQFF. CDR3 DNA: TGCAGTGCTATCCGGCATACTACGCAGTTCTTC.

The chain carries TRBV27 and TRBJ1-1, with 9 bases that match TRBD1. V gave up 7 bases and J gave up 4 bases; unmatched junction bases: 10. Germline CDR1 is MNHEY and CDR2 is SMNVEV (reference sequence). This CDR3 is 15 amino acids long. The CDR3 nucleotides read TGTGCCAGCATTCTCGACGGGACAGGGAGCACTGAAGCTTTCTTT. Its translation: CASILDGTGSTEAFF.

This clone was detected once. In DNA, the CDR3 is TGTGCCATCTTACGGGGAGGGGGGATGAACACTGAAGCTTTCTTT. Translated, it gives CAILRGGGMNTEAFF. This chain uses TRBV27 with TRBJ1-1; D perhaps matches TRBD1 (6 bases). This CDR3 has 15 amino acids. Germline lookup yields CDR1 MNHEY and CDR2 SMNVEV (reference sequence). The germline V and J ends were trimmed by 10 bases and 0 bases, with 18 bases remaining between them.

The V call is TRBV29-1, the J call TRBJ1-1, with D unresolved. Germline lookup yields CDR1 SQVTM and CDR2 ANQGSEA. The CDR3 contains 11 residues. V lost 6 bases and J lost 1, with 6 bases in between. The CDR3 sequence is CSVSWNTEAFF. The DNA of the CDR3 is TGCAGCGTCTCATGGAACACTGAAGCTTTCTTT.

The CDR3 reads CASSGRDRQETQYF. The CDR3 coding sequence is TGTGCCAGCAGTGGGCGGGACAGGCAAGAGACCCAGTACTTC. The chain uses TRBV27 and TRBJ2-5, with 8 nucleotides matching TRBD1. From germline, CDR1 is MNHEY and CDR2 SMNVEV (reference sequence). The CDR3 runs to 14 residues. V was pared by 5 bases and J by 2 bases, with 4 bases of the junction left unmatched.

This clone was observed once. Other DNA sequences of this sample code for an identical CDR3. The chain carries TRBV28 and TRBJ2-7; 9 bases match TRBD2. CDR3 length: 16 amino acids. Germline CDR1 and CDR2: MDHEN and SYDVKM. The ends lost 1 base at V and 5 bases at J; junction bases unmatched: 9. CDR3 residues: CASSLYGAGGADEQYF. The CDR3 coding sequence is TGTGCCAGCAGTTTATATGGGGCGGGGGGGGCAGACGAGCAGTACTTC. The full variable domain, with the rest looked up from reference TRBV28 and TRBJ2-7, is DVKVTQSSRYLVKRTGEKVFLECVQDMDHENMFWYRQDPGLGLRLIYFSYDVKMKEKGDIPEGYSVSREKKERFSLILESASTNQTSMYLCASSLYGAGGADEQYFGPGTRLTVT.

This clone occurred once. The DNA of the CDR3 is TGTGCCAGCAGCGGAGGGACAGCCGGGGAGCTGTTTTTT. It codes for CASSGGTAGELFF. J is TRBJ2-2 and V is TRBV9, with 7 bases matching TRBD1. The CDR3 runs 13 residues. V dropped 3 bases and J dropped 6; count of bases not matched to a gene: 2. Germline V gene lookup returns CDR1 SGDLS and CDR2 YYNGEE.

The V call is TRBV14, the J call TRBJ2-1; a possible D gene is TRBD2 (5 bases). There are 15 residues in the CDR3. Germline assignment: CDR1 SGHDN and CDR2 FVKESK. V lost 1 base to trimming and J lost 4 bases, with 11 bases between them. The CDR3 sequence: CASSQGRSGYNEQFF. In DNA form, the CDR3 reads TGTGCCAGCAGCCAAGGGCGGAGCGGATACAATGAGCAGTTCTTC.

The rearrangement links TRBV19 to TRBJ1-1; maybe TRBD1 (5 bases). Trimming removed 1 base at V and 3 bases at J, with 18 bases between. Germline V gene lookup returns CDR1 LNHDA and CDR2 SQIVND (reference sequence). The CDR3 spans 17 residues. In DNA, the CDR3 is TGTGCCAGTAGTATAGCCCTGATTGTATGGGGCGACACTGAAGCTTTCTTT. Residues: CASSIALIVWGDTEAFF.

About this clone: Other DNA sequences in this sample translate to the same CDR3. CDR3 in amino acids: CASSQGWNTEAFF. The CDR3 DNA follows: TGTGCCAGCAGCCAGGGGTGGAACACTGAAGCTTTCTTT. V and J are TRBV3-1 (or the pseudogene TRBV3-2) and TRBJ1-1; D ambiguous. CDR3 length: 13 amino acids. Germline V gene lookup returns CDR1 LGHDT and CDR2 YNNKEL (reference sequence). The V end lost 3 bases, the J end lost 1 base, and 6 bases lay between the germline ends.

This chain connects TRBV24-1 to TRBJ2-2; 8 bases are a match to TRBD1. CDR3 length equals 14 residues. CDR1 is KGHDR, CDR2 SFDVKD, per germline. Losses at the gene ends were 5 bases for V and 3 bases for J; bases not matched to a gene: 1. The CDR3 reads CATSVTGDTGELFF. The CDR3 nucleotides are TGTGCCACCAGTGTGACAGGGGACACCGGGGAGCTGTTTTTT.

The genes are TRBV7-9 and TRBJ1-1; D may be TRBD1 (5 bases). CDR3 length: 14 amino acids. The germline CDR1 and CDR2 sequences are SEHNR and FQNEAQ (reference sequence). Trimming took 1 base from V and 5 from J, leaving 11 bases between them. The CDR3 loop is CASSLGGLPTEAFF. In DNA form, the CDR3 reads TGTGCCAGCAGCTTAGGGGGCCTACCGACTGAAGCTTTCTTT.

J is TRBJ2-5 and V is TRBV19; TRBD2 agrees at 15 bases. J was trimmed by 0 bases and V by 3 bases; bases with no gene match: 5. Germline CDR1 LNHDA, CDR2 SQIVND (reference sequence). The CDR3 covers 18 residues. CDR3 coding DNA: TGTGCCAGTAGTATTGGACTAGCGGGAGGGCCGAACCAAGAGACCCAGTACTTC. Translating it yields CASSIGLAGGPNQETQYF.

A word on this clone: The same CDR3 can be traced to other DNA sequences in this sample. J is TRBJ2-7 and V is TRBV3-1 (or the pseudogene TRBV3-2); D gene ambiguous. The CDR3 extends over 12 amino acids. The ends were cut back, 1 base at V and 3 bases at J, with 4 bases in the middle. The V gene's germline CDR1 is LGHDT and CDR2 YNNKEL (reference sequence). As DNA, the CDR3 is TGTGCCAGCAGCCAAGGAGGCTACGAGCAGTACTTC. It codes for CASSQGGYEQYF.